The TCR beta chain described here comes from a study of blood T cell repertoires in COVID-19. TCRdb's table, derived via immunoSEQ multiplex PCR, lists solely in-frame clones and lacks some. The profile covers approximately 280,000 clones, with around 85% appearing a single time and about 2.3% taken by the ten largest. With 4 bases removed from V and 6 bases from J, the gap between germline ends came to 13 bases. The CDR3 runs to 14 residues. Germline V gives CDR1 SGHRS, CDR2 YFSETQ. Input material: PBMCs or T cells enriched from blood (not recorded which). The chain links TRBV5-1 to TRBJ1-4, with D possibly TRBD1 on 6 matching bases. This receptor was identified in a woman in her forties or fifties who had recovered from COVID-19. The CDR3 region is CASSLRDIDEKLFF. The CDR3 DNA reads TGCGCCAGCAGCCTCCGGGACATCGATGAAAAACTGTTTTTT.